This TCR beta chain was found in a study of blood T cell repertoires in COVID-19. Overall study context: Specimens from acute and convalescent COVID-19 originated in the United States, Italy and Spain. PBMCs, B-cell-depleted T cells, or T cells were the source of the cDNA or gDNA that made up the material.

Under the authors' procedure: Researchers report that nucleated cell counts were estimated from reference gene primer amplification. Here immunoSEQ multiplex PCR was the method, and the copy in TCRdb shows in-frame clones only, minus some. The DNA gave D and trimming, while V, J and clone size come from that table. The data show some 200,000 clones, over 75% seen once. The germline CDR1 and CDR2 sequences are SGHTA and FQGNSA. The CDR3 spans 14 residues. Trimming left V 6 bases short and J 0 bases short, with 9 bases between. The Seattle patients, enrolled during active infection, were followed longitudinally.

The V call is TRBV7-2, the J call TRBJ2-1; D may be TRBD2 (5 bases). The receptor comes from a woman in her 70s with COVID-19, enrolled during active disease. Sample: peripheral blood. The CDR3 loop reads CASRRESSYNEQFF. CDR3 sequence (DNA): TGTGCCAGCAGAAGGGAGAGCTCCTACAATGAGCAGTTCTTC.